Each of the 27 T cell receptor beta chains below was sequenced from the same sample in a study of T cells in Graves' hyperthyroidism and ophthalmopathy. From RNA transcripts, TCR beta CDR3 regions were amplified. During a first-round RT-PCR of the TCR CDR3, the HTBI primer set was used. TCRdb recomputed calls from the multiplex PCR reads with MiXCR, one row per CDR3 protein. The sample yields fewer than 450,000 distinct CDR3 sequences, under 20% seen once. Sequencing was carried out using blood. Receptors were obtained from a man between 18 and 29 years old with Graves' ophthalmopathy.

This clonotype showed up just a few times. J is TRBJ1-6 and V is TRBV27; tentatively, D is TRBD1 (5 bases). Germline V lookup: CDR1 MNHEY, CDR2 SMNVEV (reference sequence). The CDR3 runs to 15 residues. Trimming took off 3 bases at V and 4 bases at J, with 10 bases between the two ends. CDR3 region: CASSFGTDYNSPLHF. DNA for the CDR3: TGTGCCAGCAGTTTCGGGACGGATTATAATTCACCCCTCCACTTT.

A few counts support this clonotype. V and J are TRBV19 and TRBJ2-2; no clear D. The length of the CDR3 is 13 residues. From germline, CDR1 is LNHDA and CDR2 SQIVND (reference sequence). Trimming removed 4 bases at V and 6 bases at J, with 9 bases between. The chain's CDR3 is CASSTIMAGELFF. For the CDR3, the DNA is TGTGCCAGTAGTACCATAATGGCCGGGGAGCTGTTTTTT. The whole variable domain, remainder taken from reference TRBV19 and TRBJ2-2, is DGGITQSPKYLFRKEGQNVTLSCEQNLNHDAMYWYRQDPGQGLRLIYYSQIVNDFQKGDIAEGYSVSREKKESFPLTVTSAQKNPTAFYLCASSTIMAGELFFGEGSRLTVL.

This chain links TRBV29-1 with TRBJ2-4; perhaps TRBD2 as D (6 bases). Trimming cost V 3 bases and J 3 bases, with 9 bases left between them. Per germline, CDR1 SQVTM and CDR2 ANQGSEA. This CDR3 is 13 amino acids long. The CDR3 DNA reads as TGCAGCGTTGAGCCGGGACTCAAAAACATTCAGTACTTC. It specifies CSVEPGLKNIQYF.

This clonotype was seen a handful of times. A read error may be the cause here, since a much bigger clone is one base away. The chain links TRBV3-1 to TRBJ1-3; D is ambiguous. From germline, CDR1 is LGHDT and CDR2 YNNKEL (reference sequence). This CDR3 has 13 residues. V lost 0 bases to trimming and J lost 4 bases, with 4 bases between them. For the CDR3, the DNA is TGTGCCAGCAGCCAAGATCTGGGAAACACCATATATTTT. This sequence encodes CASSQDLGNTIYF.

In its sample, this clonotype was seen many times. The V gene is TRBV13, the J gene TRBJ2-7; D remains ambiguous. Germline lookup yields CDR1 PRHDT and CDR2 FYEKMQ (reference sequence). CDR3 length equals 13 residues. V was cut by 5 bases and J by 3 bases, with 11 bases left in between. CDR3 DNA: TGTGCCAGCAGCCTTAGCCAGGACTACGAGCAGTACTTC. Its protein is CASSLSQDYEQYF.

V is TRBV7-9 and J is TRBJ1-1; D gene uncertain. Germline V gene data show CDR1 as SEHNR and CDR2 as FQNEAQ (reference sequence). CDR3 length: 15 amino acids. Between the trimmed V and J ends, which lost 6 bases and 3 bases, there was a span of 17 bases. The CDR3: CASRARVGRDTEAFF. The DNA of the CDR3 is TGTGCCAGCAGAGCTCGGGTAGGACGGGACACTGAAGCTTTCTTT. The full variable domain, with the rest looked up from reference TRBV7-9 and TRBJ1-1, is DTGVSQNPRHKITKRGQNVTFRCDPISEHNRLYWYRQTLGQGPEFLTYFQNEAQLEKSRLLSDRFSAERPKGSFSTLEIQRTEQGDSAMYLCASRARVGRDTEAFFGQGTRLTVV.

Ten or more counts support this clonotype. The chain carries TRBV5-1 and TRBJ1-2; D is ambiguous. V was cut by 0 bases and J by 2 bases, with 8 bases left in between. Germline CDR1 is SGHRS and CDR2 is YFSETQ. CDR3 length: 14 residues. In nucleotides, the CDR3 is TGCGCCAGCAGCTTGGAGTCCGCGAACTATGGCTACACCTTC. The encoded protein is CASSLESANYGYTF.

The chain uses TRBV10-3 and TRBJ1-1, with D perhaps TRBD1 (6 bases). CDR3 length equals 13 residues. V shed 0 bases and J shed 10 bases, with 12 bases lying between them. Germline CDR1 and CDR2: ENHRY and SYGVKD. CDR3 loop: CAISESAGGRAFF. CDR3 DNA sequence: TGTGCCATCAGTGAGTCCGCGGGGGGGCGAGCTTTCTTT.

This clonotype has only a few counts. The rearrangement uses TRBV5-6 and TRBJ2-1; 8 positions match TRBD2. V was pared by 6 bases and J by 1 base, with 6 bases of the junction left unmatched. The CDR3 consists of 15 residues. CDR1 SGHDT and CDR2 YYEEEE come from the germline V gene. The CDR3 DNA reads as TGTGCCAGCACTCGGGGGGGCCGTTCCTACAATGAGCAGTTCTTC. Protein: CASTRGGRSYNEQFF.

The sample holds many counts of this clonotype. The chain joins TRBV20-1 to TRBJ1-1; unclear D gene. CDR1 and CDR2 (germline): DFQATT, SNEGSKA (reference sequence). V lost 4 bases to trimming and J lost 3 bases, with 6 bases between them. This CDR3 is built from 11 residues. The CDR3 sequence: CSATGYTEAFF. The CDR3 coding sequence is TGCAGTGCTACCGGGTACACTGAAGCTTTCTTT.

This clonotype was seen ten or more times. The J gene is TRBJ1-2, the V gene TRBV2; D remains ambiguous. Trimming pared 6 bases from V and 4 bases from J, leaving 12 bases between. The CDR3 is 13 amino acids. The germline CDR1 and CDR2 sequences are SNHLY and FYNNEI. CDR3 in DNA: TGTGCCAGCAGGAAGGCCCGGACCTATGGCTACACCTTC. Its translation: CASRKARTYGYTF. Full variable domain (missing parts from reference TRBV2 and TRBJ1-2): EPEVTQTPSHQVTQMGQEVILRCVPISNHLYFYWYRQILGQKVEFLVSFYNNEISEKSEIFDDQFSVERPDGSNFTLKIRSTKLEDSAMYFCASRKARTYGYTFGSGTRLTVV.

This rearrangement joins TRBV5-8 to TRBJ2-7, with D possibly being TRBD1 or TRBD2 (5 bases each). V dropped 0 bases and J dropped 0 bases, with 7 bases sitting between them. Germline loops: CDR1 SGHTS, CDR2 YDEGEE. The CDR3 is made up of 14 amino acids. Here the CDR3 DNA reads TGTGCCAGCAGCTTGGGGGACCCCTCCTACGAGCAGTACTTC. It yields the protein CASSLGDPSYEQYF.

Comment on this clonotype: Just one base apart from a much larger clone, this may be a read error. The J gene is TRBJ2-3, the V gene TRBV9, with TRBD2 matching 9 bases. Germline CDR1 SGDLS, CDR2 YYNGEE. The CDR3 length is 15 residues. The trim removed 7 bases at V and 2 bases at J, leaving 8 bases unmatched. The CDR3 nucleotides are TGTGCCAGCGGCGGTAGCGGGGGCCACACAGATACGCAGTATTTT. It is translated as CASGGSGGHTDTQYF. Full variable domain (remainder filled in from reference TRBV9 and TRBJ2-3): DSGVTQTPKHLITATGQRVTLRCSPRSGDLSVYWYQQSLDQGLQFLIQYYNGEERAKGNILERFSAQQFPDLHSELNLSSLELGDSALYFCASGGSGGHTDTQYFGPGTRLTVL.

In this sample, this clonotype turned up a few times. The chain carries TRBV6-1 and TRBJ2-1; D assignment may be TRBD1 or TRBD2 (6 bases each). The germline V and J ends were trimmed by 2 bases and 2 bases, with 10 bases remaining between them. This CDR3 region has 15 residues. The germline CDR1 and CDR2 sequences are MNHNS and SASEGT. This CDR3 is CASSEKGGAYNEQFF. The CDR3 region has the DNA TGTGCCAGCAGTGAAAAGGGGGGAGCCTACAATGAGCAGTTCTTC.

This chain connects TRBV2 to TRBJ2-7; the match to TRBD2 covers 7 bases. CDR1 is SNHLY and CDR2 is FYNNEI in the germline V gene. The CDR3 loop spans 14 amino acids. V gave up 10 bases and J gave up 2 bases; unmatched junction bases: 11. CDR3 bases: TGTGCCAACCTGGGGGGGGAGCTTGCCTACGAGCAGTACTTC. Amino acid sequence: CANLGGELAYEQYF.

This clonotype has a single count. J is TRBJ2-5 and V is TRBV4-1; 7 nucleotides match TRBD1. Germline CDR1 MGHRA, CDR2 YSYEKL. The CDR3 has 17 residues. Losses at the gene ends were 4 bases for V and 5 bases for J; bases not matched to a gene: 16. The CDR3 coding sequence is TGCGCCAGCAGCCCGTTTCCTACAGGGGCTCATAGTGAGACCCAGTACTTC. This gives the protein CASSPFPTGAHSETQYF.

CDR3 bases: TGTGCCAGCAGCCCCGGACAGGCCAAAGCCAAAAACATTCAGTACTTC. It encodes CASSPGQAKAKNIQYF. This chain uses TRBV7-2 with TRBJ2-4; TRBD1 matches 7 bases. CDR1 is SGHTA, CDR2 FQGNSA, per germline. The CDR3 length is 16 residues. The trim removed 5 bases at V and 0 bases at J, leaving 7 bases unmatched.

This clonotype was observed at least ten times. CDR3 nucleotide sequence: TGTGCCAGCAGCCTTCTAACGGGACGAAACACCATATATTTT. Protein sequence: CASSLLTGRNTIYF. V usage is TRBV11-2 and J usage is TRBJ1-3, with D possibly TRBD1 on 5 matching bases. Germline CDR1 reads SGHAT; CDR2 reads FQNNGV. V lost 5 bases, J lost 5 bases, and 13 bases lay in between. The CDR3 contains 14 residues. The full variable domain, rest sourced from reference TRBV11-2 and TRBJ1-3, is EAGVAQSPRYKIIEKRQSVAFWCNPISGHATLYWYQQILGQGPKLLIQFQNNGVVDDSQLPKDRFSAERLKGVDSTLKIQPAKLEDSAVYLCASSLLTGRNTIYFGEGSWLTVV.

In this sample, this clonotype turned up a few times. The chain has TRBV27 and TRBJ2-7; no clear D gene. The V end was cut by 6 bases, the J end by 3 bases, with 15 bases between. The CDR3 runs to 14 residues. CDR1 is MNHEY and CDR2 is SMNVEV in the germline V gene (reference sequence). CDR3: CASSADGIHYEQYF. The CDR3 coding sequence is TGTGCCAGCAGCGCGGACGGAATACACTACGAGCAGTACTTC.

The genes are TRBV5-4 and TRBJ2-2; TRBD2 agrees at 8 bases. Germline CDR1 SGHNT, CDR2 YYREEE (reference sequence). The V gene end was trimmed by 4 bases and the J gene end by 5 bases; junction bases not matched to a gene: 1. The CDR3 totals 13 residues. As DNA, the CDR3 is TGTGCCAGCAGCCGGGAGGGAACCGGGGAGCTGTTTTTT. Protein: CASSREGTGELFF.

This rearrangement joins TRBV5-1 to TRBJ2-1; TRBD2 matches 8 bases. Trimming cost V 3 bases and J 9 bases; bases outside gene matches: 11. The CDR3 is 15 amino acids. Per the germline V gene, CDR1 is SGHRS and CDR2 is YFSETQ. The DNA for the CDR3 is TGCGCCAGCAGCTCCGGGGACGGGGGGGCCTCTGAGCAGTTCTTC. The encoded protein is CASSSGDGGASEQFF.

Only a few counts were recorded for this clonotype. CDR3 sequence: CASSVLGGANTGELFF. The CDR3 region has the DNA TGTGCCAGCAGCGTTCTCGGGGGGGCGAACACCGGGGAGCTGTTTTTT. The V and J genes are TRBV9 and TRBJ2-2; 8 bases are shared with TRBD2. This CDR3 is 16 amino acids long. Germline V CDR1 and CDR2: SGDLS, YYNGEE. Germline trimming cut 2 bases from V and 0 bases from J; bases unmatched to any gene: 3. Supplemented by reference TRBV9 and TRBJ2-2, the full variable domain reads DSGVTQTPKHLITATGQRVTLRCSPRSGDLSVYWYQQSLDQGLQFLIQYYNGEERAKGNILERFSAQQFPDLHSELNLSSLELGDSALYFCASSVLGGANTGELFFGEGSRLTVL.

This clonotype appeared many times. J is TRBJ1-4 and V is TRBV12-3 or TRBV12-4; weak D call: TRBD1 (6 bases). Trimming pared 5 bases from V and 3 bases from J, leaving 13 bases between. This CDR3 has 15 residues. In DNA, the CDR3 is TGTGCCAGCAGTCGAACAGGGCTAGCTAATGAAAAACTGTTTTTT. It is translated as CASSRTGLANEKLFF.

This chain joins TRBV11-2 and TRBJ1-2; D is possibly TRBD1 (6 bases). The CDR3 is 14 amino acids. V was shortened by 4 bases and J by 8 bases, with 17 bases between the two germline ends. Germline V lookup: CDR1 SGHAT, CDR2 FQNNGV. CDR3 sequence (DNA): TGTGCCAGCAGCTCTCAGGGGTTGCAGAGGGGCTACACCTTC. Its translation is CASSSQGLQRGYTF.

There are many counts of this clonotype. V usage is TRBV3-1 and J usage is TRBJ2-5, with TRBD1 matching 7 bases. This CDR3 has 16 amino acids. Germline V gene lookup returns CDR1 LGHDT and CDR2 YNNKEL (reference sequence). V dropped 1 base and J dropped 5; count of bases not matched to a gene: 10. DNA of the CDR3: TGTGCCAGCAGCCAAGCAACAGGGGCGCCGGCGGAGACCCAGTACTTC. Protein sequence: CASSQATGAPAETQYF.

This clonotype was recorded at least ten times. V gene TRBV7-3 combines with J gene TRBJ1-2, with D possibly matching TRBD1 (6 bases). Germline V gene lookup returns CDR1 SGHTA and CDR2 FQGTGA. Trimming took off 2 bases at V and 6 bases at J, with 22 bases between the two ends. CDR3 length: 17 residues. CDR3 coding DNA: TGTGCCAGCAGCTTAGGACCAGGGGAGCCCACTGTGGATGGCTACACCTTC. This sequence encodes CASSLGPGEPTVDGYTF.

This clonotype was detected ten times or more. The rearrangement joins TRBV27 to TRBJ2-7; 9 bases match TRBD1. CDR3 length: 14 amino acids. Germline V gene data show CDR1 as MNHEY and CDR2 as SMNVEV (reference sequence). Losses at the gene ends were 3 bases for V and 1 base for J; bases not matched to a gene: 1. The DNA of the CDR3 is TGTGCCAGCAGTTTTGGGACAGGGTCCTACGAGCAGTACTTC. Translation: CASSFGTGSYEQYF.